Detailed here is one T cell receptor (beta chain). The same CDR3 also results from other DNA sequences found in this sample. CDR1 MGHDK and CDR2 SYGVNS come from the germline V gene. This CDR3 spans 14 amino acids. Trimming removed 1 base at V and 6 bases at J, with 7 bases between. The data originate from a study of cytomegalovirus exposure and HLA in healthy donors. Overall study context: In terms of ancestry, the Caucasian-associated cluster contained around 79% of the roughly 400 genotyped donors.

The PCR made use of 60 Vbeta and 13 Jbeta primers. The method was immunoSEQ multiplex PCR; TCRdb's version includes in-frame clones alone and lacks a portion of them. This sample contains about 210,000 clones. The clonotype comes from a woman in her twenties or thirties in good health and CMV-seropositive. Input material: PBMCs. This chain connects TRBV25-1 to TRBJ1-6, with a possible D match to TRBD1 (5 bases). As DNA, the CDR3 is TGTGCCAGCAGTGAATGGGGCGGTAATTCACCCCTCCACTTT. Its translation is CASSEWGGNSPLHF.